This T cell receptor (beta chain) comes out of a study of identical twins. Broader study findings: Model-predicted out-of-frame TCR alpha sharing fell below observed values in monozygotic twins.

Unique molecular identifiers were present on the cDNA, and a universal primer site came from template switching. One entry per CDR3 protein results from TCRdb running MiXCR on the 5' RACE reads. The sample has approximately 890,000 distinct CDR3 sequences, 9% to 15% seen once. The CDR3 has 17 residues. Germline assignment: CDR1 MNHEY and CDR2 SVGEGT. After removal of 2 bases from V and 4 bases from J, the junction contained 5 bases not matched to a gene. The table lists this clonotype with a few counts. The antigen is unknown. All donors were healthy, and all were Caucasian. The data also belong to a second study, concerning yellow fever vaccine responses in identical twins. Turning to that study: It has been reported that, in twins, the vaccine T cell response seemed partly convergent and partly personalized.

Sequencing input: PBMCs. The rearrangement links TRBV6-2 or TRBV6-3 to TRBJ2-2; 12 bases map to TRBD2. The sequence derives from a woman under 30 in good health. The DNA for the CDR3 is TGTGCCAGCAGTTACCCCGGACTAGCGGGACGCACCGGGGAGCTGTTTTTT. The encoded protein is CASSYPGLAGRTGELFF.